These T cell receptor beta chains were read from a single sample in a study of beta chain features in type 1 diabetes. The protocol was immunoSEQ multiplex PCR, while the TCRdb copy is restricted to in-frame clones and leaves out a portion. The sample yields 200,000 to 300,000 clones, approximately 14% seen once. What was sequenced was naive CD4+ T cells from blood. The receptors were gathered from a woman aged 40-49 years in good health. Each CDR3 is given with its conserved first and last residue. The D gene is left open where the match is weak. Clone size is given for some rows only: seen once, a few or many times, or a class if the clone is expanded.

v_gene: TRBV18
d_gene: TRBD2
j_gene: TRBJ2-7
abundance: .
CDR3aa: CASSPTTSNPLGYF
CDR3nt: TGTGCCAGCTCACCGACGACTAGCAATCCTTTGGGGTACTTC

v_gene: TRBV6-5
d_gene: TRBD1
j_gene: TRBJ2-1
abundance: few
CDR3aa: CASRGTGSDNEQFF
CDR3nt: TGTGCCAGCCGGGGGACAGGGAGCGACAATGAGCAGTTCTTC

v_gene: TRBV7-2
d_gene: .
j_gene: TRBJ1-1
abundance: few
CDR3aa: CASSFTGYTEAFF
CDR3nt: TGTGCCAGCAGCTTTACAGGGTACACTGAAGCTTTCTTT

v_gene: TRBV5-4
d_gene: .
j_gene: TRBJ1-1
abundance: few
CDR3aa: CASSLVPGMNTEAFF
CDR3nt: TGTGCCAGCAGCCTCGTTCCAGGGATGAACACTGAAGCTTTCTTT

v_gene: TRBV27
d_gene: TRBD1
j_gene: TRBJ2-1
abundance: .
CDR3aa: CASSLRRDRVNNEQFF
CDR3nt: TGTGCCAGCAGTCTCCGCCGGGACAGGGTAAACAATGAGCAGTTCTTC

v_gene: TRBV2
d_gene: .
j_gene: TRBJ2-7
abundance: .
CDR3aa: CASSEKGRTYEQYF
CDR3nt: TGTGCCAGCAGTGAAAAGGGGCGCACCTACGAGCAGTACTTC

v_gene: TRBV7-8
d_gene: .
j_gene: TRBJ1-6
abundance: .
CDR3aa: CASSPESSYNSPLHF
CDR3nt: TGTGCCAGCAGCCCCGAGAGCTCCTATAATTCACCCCTCCACTTT

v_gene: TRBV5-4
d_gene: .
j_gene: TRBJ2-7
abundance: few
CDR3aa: CASSLGQLSSYEQYF
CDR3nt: TGTGCCAGCAGCTTGGGCCAGTTAAGCTCCTACGAGCAGTACTTC

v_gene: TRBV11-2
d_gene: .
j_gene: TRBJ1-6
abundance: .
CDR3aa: CASRRGPPLHF
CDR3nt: TGTGCCAGCCGGCGGGGCCCCCCCCTCCACTTT

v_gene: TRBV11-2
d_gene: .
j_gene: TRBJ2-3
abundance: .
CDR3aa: CASSLRGAGTDTQYF
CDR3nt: TGTGCCAGCAGCTTACGGGGGGCCGGCACAGATACGCAGTATTTT

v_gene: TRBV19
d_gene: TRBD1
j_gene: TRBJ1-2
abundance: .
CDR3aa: CASSAKTGQGYAYTF
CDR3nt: TGTGCCAGTAGTGCGAAAACGGGACAGGGGTATGCCTACACCTTC

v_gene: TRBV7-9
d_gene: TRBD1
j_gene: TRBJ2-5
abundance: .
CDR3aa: CASSLLDRGLQETQYF
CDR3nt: TGTGCCAGCAGCTTACTGGACAGGGGGTTACAAGAGACCCAGTACTTC

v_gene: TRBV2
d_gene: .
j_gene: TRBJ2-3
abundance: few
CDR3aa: CASSPPGTDTQYF
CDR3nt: TGTGCCAGCAGTCCGCCGGGAACAGATACGCAGTATTTT

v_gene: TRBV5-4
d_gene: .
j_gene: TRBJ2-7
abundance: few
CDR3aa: CASSLFGEQYF
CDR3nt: TGTGCCAGCAGCTTATTCGGGGAGCAGTACTTC

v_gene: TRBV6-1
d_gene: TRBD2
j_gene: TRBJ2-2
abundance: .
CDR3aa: CASSELAIAGGTGELFF
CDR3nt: TGTGCCAGCAGTGAGCTGGCCATAGCGGGTGGCACCGGGGAGCTGTTTTTT

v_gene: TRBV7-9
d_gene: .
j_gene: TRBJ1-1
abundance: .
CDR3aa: CASSSGTFNTEAFF
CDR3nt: TGTGCCAGCAGCTCCGGGACTTTTAACACTGAAGCTTTCTTT

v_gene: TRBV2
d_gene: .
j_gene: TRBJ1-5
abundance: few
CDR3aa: CASSDAGAYQPQHF
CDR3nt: TGTGCCAGCAGTGATGCGGGAGCGTATCAGCCCCAGCATTTT

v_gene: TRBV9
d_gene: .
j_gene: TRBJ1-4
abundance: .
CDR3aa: CASSVSGREKLFF
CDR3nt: TGTGCCAGCAGCGTATCAGGGCGTGAAAAACTGTTTTTT

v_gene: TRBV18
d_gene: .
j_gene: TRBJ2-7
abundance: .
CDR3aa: CASSPQEDSYEQYF
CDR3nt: TGTGCCAGCTCACCACAGGAGGATTCCTACGAGCAGTACTTC

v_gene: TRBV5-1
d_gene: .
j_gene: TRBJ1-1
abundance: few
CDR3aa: CASSLAHLSSDTEAFF
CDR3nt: TGCGCCAGCAGCTTGGCCCATCTTTCTTCGGACACTGAAGCTTTCTTT

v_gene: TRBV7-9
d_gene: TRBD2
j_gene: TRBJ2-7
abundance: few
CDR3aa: CASSLGLAYEQYF
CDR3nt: TGTGCCAGCAGCTTGGGACTAGCCTACGAGCAGTACTTC

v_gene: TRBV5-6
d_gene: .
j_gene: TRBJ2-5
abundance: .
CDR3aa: CASSTDRSVTQYF
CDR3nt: TGTGCCAGCAGCACCGACAGGTCGGTGACCCAGTACTTC